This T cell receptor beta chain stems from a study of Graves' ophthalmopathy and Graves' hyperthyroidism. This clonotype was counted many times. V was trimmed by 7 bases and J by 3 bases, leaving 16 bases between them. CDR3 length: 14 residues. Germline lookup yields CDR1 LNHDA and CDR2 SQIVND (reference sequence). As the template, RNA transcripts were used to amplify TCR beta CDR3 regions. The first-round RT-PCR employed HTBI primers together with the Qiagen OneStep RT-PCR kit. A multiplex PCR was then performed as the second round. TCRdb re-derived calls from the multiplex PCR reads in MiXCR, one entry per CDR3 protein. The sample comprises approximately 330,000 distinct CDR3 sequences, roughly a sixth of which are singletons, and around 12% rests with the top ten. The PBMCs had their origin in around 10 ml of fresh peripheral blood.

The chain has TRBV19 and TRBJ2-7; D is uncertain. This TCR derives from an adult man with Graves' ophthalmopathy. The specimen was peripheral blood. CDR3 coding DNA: TGTGCCAGTACATCGAATAGCCGAAGCTACGAGCAGTACTTC. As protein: CASTSNSRSYEQYF.